The 23 T cell receptor beta chains below were found in one sample sequenced in a study of T cell responses to AZD1222 COVID-19 vaccine. Assay: immunoSEQ multiplex PCR; the TCRdb copy retains only in-frame clones and omits some. Of approximately 89,000 clones in the sample, about 93% were seen once. Sequencing was performed on peripheral blood, taken on day 0 of MenACWY control vaccination. Every receptor here comes from an adult in good health.

The chain uses TRBV30 and TRBJ2-2; D unclear. Germline CDR1 GTSNPN, CDR2 SVGIG (reference sequence). Trimming pared 3 bases from V and 4 bases from J, leaving 9 bases between. The CDR3 runs to 13 residues. The CDR3 loop reads CAWRWAGTGELFF. In nucleotides, the CDR3 is TGTGCCTGGAGGTGGGCTGGCACCGGGGAGCTGTTTTTT.

With respect to this clone: One end of the junction does not line up with germline, which may come from a read error. J is TRBJ2-2 and V is TRBV29-1; D gene uncertain. The CDR3 has 13 amino acids. Germline V gene data show CDR1 as SQVTM and CDR2 as ANQGSEA. CDR3 sequence reads: CSVGQPNTGELFF. CDR3 nucleotides: TGCAGCGTTGGCCAACCGAATACCGGGGAGCTGTTTTTT.

V and J are TRBV28 and TRBJ2-3; 10 nucleotides match TRBD2. Germline CDR1 is MDHEN and CDR2 is SYDVKM. This CDR3 has 20 amino acids. The V segment lost 2 bases and the J segment 1 base; nucleotides outside the gene matches: 15. The CDR3 loop reads CASSLESSGSGAFGTDTQYF. The CDR3 region has the DNA TGTGCCAGCAGTTTAGAGTCTAGCGGGAGCGGCGCCTTTGGCACAGATACGCAGTATTTT.

DNA for the CDR3: TGTGCCAGCAGCTTACCCCTGACAGGGGGGAATGAAAAACTGTTTTTT. Amino acid sequence: CASSLPLTGGNEKLFF. V usage is TRBV11-2 and J usage is TRBJ1-4, with 9 bases aligning to TRBD1. V shed 2 bases, J shed 5 bases, and the junction held 6 bases outside the gene matches. Germline V gene sequence: CDR1 SGHAT, CDR2 FQNNGV. The CDR3 is 16 residues long.

CDR3: CASSPHPRTGSDTQYF. Here the CDR3 DNA reads TGCGCCAGCAGCCCCCACCCTCGGACAGGGTCAGATACGCAGTATTTT. The chain links TRBV4-1 to TRBJ2-3; 8 bases line up with TRBD1. Germline CDR1 reads MGHRA; CDR2 reads YSYEKL. The V gene end was trimmed by 4 bases and the J gene end by 4 bases; junction bases not matched to a gene: 10. This CDR3 spans 16 amino acids.

This clone was seen once. V is TRBV2 and J is TRBJ1-2, with unresolved D. This CDR3 has 13 residues. Germline CDR1 and CDR2: SNHLY and FYNNEI. Trimming removed 3 bases at V and 5 bases at J, with 10 bases between. The CDR3 is CASSDAGVYGYTF. DNA for the CDR3: TGTGCCAGCAGTGACGCGGGAGTTTATGGCTACACCTTC.

This sequence joins TRBV27 and TRBJ1-5, with D possibly matching TRBD1 (5 bases). V was pared by 6 bases and J by 5 bases, with 8 bases between. The CDR3 spans 12 residues. Germline CDR1 reads MNHEY; CDR2 reads SMNVEV (reference sequence). In DNA, the CDR3 is TGTGCCAGCAGCGGAGGGGATCAGCCCCAGCATTTT. Translation gives CASSGGDQPQHF.

The chain employs TRBV2 and TRBJ1-1; the D gene is possibly TRBD1 (5 bases). Germline loops: CDR1 SNHLY, CDR2 FYNNEI. The CDR3 loop spans 13 amino acids. The V and J ends lost 4 bases and 3 bases respectively, with 9 bases between them. CDR3 nucleotide sequence: TGTGCCAGCAGTGGGGACGGAGACACTGAAGCTTTCTTT. This encodes CASSGDGDTEAFF.

The chain recombines TRBV7-2 with TRBJ1-1, with D perhaps TRBD1 (5 bases). Germline CDR1 reads SGHTA; CDR2 reads FQGNSA. The CDR3 is 13 amino acids. V lost 4 bases and J 4 bases, leaving 10 bases between the germline ends. The CDR3 spells CASSSQGRTEAFF. The CDR3 coding sequence is TGTGCCAGCAGCTCTCAGGGTCGCACTGAAGCTTTCTTT. Looking up the rest from reference TRBV7-2 and TRBJ1-1 gives the full variable domain: GAGVSQSPSNKVTEKGKDVELRCDPISGHTALYWYRQSLGQGLEFLIYFQGNSAPDKSGLPSDRFSAERTGGSVSTLTIQRTQQEDSAVYLCASSSQGRTEAFFGQGTRLTVV.

The rearrangement uses TRBV7-2 and TRBJ1-1; D is unclear. The V gene's germline CDR1 is SGHTA and CDR2 FQGNSA. The V end lost 7 bases, the J end lost 1 base, and 13 bases lay between the germline ends. This CDR3 has 14 residues. The CDR3 region has the DNA TGTGCCAGCAACACAAATGGGGAGAACACTGAAGCTTTCTTT. It codes for CASNTNGENTEAFF. Filled out from reference TRBV7-2 and TRBJ1-1, the complete variable domain reads GAGVSQSPSNKVTEKGKDVELRCDPISGHTALYWYRQSLGQGLEFLIYFQGNSAPDKSGLPSDRFSAERTGGSVSTLTIQRTQQEDSAVYLCASNTNGENTEAFFGQGTRLTVV.

This clone was observed a single time. The chain has TRBV11-2 and TRBJ2-5; no clear D gene. The V and J ends lost 4 bases and 1 base respectively, with 1 base between them. The CDR3 spans 11 residues. The germline CDR1 and CDR2 sequences are SGHAT and FQNNGV. CDR3 nucleotides: TGTGCCAGCAGCTCCCAAGAGACCCAGTACTTC. Amino acids: CASSSQETQYF.

J is TRBJ1-1 and V is TRBV18, with D possibly being TRBD1 (5 bases). Trimming cost V 4 bases and J 10 bases, with 16 bases left between them. The CDR3 has 13 amino acids. Germline CDR1 reads KGHSH; CDR2 reads LQKENI. The chain's CDR3 is CASSLGAEGPAFF. The CDR3 DNA reads TGTGCCAGCTCACTGGGAGCAGAGGGGCCAGCTTTCTTT.

This chain joins TRBV11-2 and TRBJ2-1; no clear D gene. This CDR3 contains 12 residues. The germline V and J ends were trimmed by 5 bases and 8 bases, with 10 bases remaining between them. Germline loops: CDR1 SGHAT, CDR2 FQNNGV. The CDR3 nucleotides are TGTGCCAGCAGCCCGACCGGCGATGAGCAGTTCTTC. Residues: CASSPTGDEQFF.

As regards this clone: A much larger clone differs by one base, so this may be a read error. This chain links TRBV28 with TRBJ1-1, with TRBD1 matching 7 bases. The CDR3 is made up of 17 amino acids. Germline loops: CDR1 MDHEN, CDR2 SYDVKM. The CDR3 DNA reads TGTACCAGCAGTCCCCCGGAACAGGGGAGTTGGGACACTGAAGCTTTCTTT. Protein product: CTSSPPEQGSWDTEAFF. The full variable domain, in which reference TRBV28 and TRBJ1-1 provide the parts outside the CDR3, is DVKVTQSSRYLVKRTGEKVFLECVQDMDHENMFWYRQDPGLGLRLIYFSYDVKMKEKGDIPEGYSVSREKKERFSLILESASTNQTSMYLCTSSPPEQGSWDTEAFFGQGTRLTVV.

Written as DNA, the CDR3 is TGTGCCAGCAGTGCCACAGGGACTGGCGCAACTAATGAAAAACTGTTTTTT. Its translation: CASSATGTGATNEKLFF. The chain joins TRBV2 to TRBJ1-4; D possibly corresponds to TRBD1 (6 bases). The CDR3 is 17 amino acids. The germline V gene has CDR1 SNHLY and CDR2 FYNNEI. Between the trimmed V and J ends, which lost 4 bases and 0 bases, there was a span of 15 bases.

The J gene is TRBJ2-1, the V gene TRBV9; the D call may be TRBD1 or TRBD2 (5 bases each). Looked up from germline, CDR1 is SGDLS and CDR2 is YYNGEE. CDR3 length: 18 amino acids. V was shortened by 4 bases and J by 4 bases, with 24 bases between the two germline ends. CDR3 nucleotide sequence: TGTGCCAGCAGCACCAAATCCGGGACCCCAATAAGATACAATGAGCAGTTCTTC. It yields the protein CASSTKSGTPIRYNEQFF.

This clone was recorded a few times. The chain has TRBV7-9 and TRBJ2-7; TRBD2 agrees at 8 bases. Germline assignment: CDR1 SEHNR and CDR2 FQNEAQ (reference sequence). The CDR3 runs to 15 residues. Trimming cost V 4 bases and J 2 bases; bases outside gene matches: 7. The CDR3 region is CASSSRTSTTYEQYF. The DNA for the CDR3 is TGTGCCAGCAGCTCCAGGACTAGCACGACCTACGAGCAGTACTTC.

V usage is TRBV6-6 and J usage is TRBJ2-1; 10 bases agree with TRBD2. The V segment lost 5 bases and the J segment 2 bases; nucleotides outside the gene matches: 9. The CDR3 consists of 17 residues. Germline CDR1 MNHNY, CDR2 SVGAGI (reference sequence). In DNA form, the CDR3 reads TGTGCCAGCAGTCGGAACCCTAGCGGGAGAACCTACAATGAGCAGTTCTTC. Encoded protein: CASSRNPSGRTYNEQFF.

The chain uses TRBV4-2 and TRBJ1-6; TRBD1 matches 7 bases. V was clipped by 8 bases and J by 7 bases; unmatched bases: 8. Germline CDR1 LGHNA, CDR2 YNFKEQ. This CDR3 contains 14 residues. For the CDR3, the DNA is TGTGCCAGCGGTCCAGGACAGGCCAATTCACCCCTCCACTTT. Translating gives CASGPGQANSPLHF.

The gene calls are TRBV9 and TRBJ2-1, with D perhaps TRBD2 (6 bases). Looked up from germline, CDR1 is SGDLS and CDR2 is YYNGEE. V was pared by 4 bases and J by 7 bases, with 15 bases between. This CDR3 contains 14 residues. The CDR3 DNA sequence: TGTGCCAGCAGCCCCCGGGGGTCAGGGAATGAGCAGTTCTTC. As protein: CASSPRGSGNEQFF. Combining the CDR3 with reference TRBV9 and TRBJ2-1 gives the whole variable domain DSGVTQTPKHLITATGQRVTLRCSPRSGDLSVYWYQQSLDQGLQFLIQYYNGEERAKGNILERFSAQQFPDLHSELNLSSLELGDSALYFCASSPRGSGNEQFFGPGTRLTVL.

The J gene is TRBJ2-1, the V gene TRBV4-3; 9 bases are a match to TRBD2. J was trimmed by 6 bases and V by 1 base; bases with no gene match: 4. Germline V gene data show CDR1 as LGHNA and CDR2 as YSLEER. CDR3 length: 15 residues. CDR3: CASSQVSGRLNEQFF. In DNA, the CDR3 is TGCGCCAGCAGCCAAGTTAGCGGGAGACTCAATGAGCAGTTCTTC.

The chain joins TRBV6-5 to TRBJ2-7, with unresolved D. CDR3 length: 15 amino acids. CDR1 and CDR2 from the germline V gene are MNHEY and SVGAGI. Trimming stripped 0 bases from V and 0 bases from J, with 9 bases between. The CDR3: CASSYSNAVSYEQYF. In nucleotides, the CDR3 is TGTGCCAGCAGTTACTCGAACGCAGTCTCCTACGAGCAGTACTTC.

The V gene is TRBV9, the J gene TRBJ1-5, with 9 bases identical to TRBD1. From germline, CDR1 is SGDLS and CDR2 YYNGEE. The CDR3 is made up of 15 amino acids. The V gene end was trimmed by 5 bases and the J gene end by 6 bases; junction bases not matched to a gene: 9. The CDR3 sequence is CASSSGTGWAQPQHF. CDR3 bases: TGTGCCAGCAGTTCCGGGACAGGGTGGGCTCAGCCCCAGCATTTT.